Listed here are 23 T cell receptor beta chains from one sample, sequenced in a study of human T cells and chemical hapten exposure. Time point of the sample: patch test 1, 2 weeks after DPC sensitization. Treatment defined: therapeutic diphenylcyclopropenone sensitization with weekly scalp DPC. TCRdb used MiXCR to reprocess the RACE reads, holding one entry per CDR3 protein. The top ten clones hold around 1.5% of a sample with tens of thousands of distinct CDR3 sequences, about a tenth of them seen once. Sequenced material: whole blood, taken in connection with sensitization to the hapten diphenylcyclopropenone (DPC). These TCRs come from a woman in her forties or fifties with alopecia areata. Some clones in this sample may be carry-over from other donors' samples.

This chain links TRBV19 with TRBJ2-1; D ambiguous. The CDR3 totals 14 residues. Trimming cost V 3 bases and J 4 bases, with 10 bases left between them. CDR1 and CDR2 (germline): LNHDA, SQIVND (reference sequence). The CDR3 nucleotides are TGTGCCAGTAGTATCCTTACATCTTACAATGAGCAGTTCTTC. This codes for CASSILTSYNEQFF.

This clonotype was seen repeatedly, ten times or more. The V call is TRBV7-9, the J call TRBJ2-2; D perhaps matches TRBD1 (5 bases). V was trimmed by 5 bases and J by 6 bases, leaving 19 bases between them. Germline CDR1 SEHNR, CDR2 FQNEAQ (reference sequence). The CDR3 spans 16 residues. DNA for the CDR3: TGTGCCAGCAGCCATGCAAGGGCACAGGTGGCCGGGGAGCTGTTTTTT. It codes for CASSHARAQVAGELFF.

This chain connects TRBV14 to TRBJ1-2; D may be TRBD1 (6 bases). CDR3 length: 15 residues. The V gene lost 1 base and the J gene lost 8 bases, with 17 bases spanning the gap. Germline V gene lookup returns CDR1 SGHDN and CDR2 FVKESK. The CDR3 region has the DNA TGTGCCAGCAGCCAAGCCCTACGAGGGGGTGAGGGCTACACCTTC. It specifies CASSQALRGGEGYTF.

The V and J genes are TRBV7-3 and TRBJ2-1; D is unresolved. CDR1 is SGHTA and CDR2 is FQGTGA in the germline V gene. The CDR3 is 13 residues long. Trimming left V 4 bases short and J 7 bases short, with 11 bases between. DNA for the CDR3: TGTGCCAGCAGCTCCCGGAACGGGAATGAGCAGTTCTTC. Translation gives CASSSRNGNEQFF.

This clonotype was seen more than once but under ten times. The V and J genes are TRBV24-1 and TRBJ2-4; 10 bases align to TRBD2. The CDR3 extends over 12 amino acids. Germline V gene sequence: CDR1 KGHDR, CDR2 SFDVKD. V was clipped by 9 bases and J by 12 bases; unmatched bases: 7. CDR3 residues: CATGGASGGQYF. The CDR3 DNA reads TGTGCCACCGGCGGCGCTAGCGGGGGTCAGTACTTC.

This clonotype was observed a few times. The V gene is TRBV20-1, the J gene TRBJ2-7; D ambiguous. V dropped 0 bases and J dropped 8 bases, with 20 bases sitting between them. The CDR3 sequence is 15 residues long. CDR1 and CDR2 (germline): DFQATT, SNEGSKA (reference sequence). This CDR3 is CSARDYDPLGLKQYF. The CDR3 nucleotides are TGCAGTGCTAGAGATTATGACCCTTTGGGTCTTAAGCAGTACTTC.

In DNA form, the CDR3 reads TGCGCCAGCAGCCAAGCGACTAGCGGGGGGGCGCGGGGCTACGAGCAGTACTTC. Translated, it gives CASSQATSGGARGYEQYF. The rearrangement links TRBV4-1 to TRBJ2-7, with 14 bases aligning to TRBD2. The junction had 8 bases not matched to a gene; V was cut back by 1 base and J by 3 bases. Germline assignment: CDR1 MGHRA and CDR2 YSYEKL. The CDR3 is 18 residues long.

The sample holds a few counts of this clonotype. The gene calls are TRBV7-2 and TRBJ2-1, with 12 positions matching TRBD2. The CDR3 runs 17 residues. The V segment lost 5 bases and the J segment 7 bases; nucleotides outside the gene matches: 12. Germline-derived CDR1 and CDR2 are SGHTA and FQGNSA. The CDR3 protein is CASSAAPSGRAGNEQFF. CDR3 DNA: TGTGCCAGCAGCGCCGCTCCTAGCGGGAGGGCCGGGAATGAGCAGTTCTTC.

The table lists this clonotype with many counts. The rearrangement joins TRBV5-1 to TRBJ2-6; 7 bases are shared with TRBD1. This CDR3 spans 16 amino acids. Germline V CDR1 and CDR2: SGHRS, YFSETQ. After removal of 0 bases from V and 2 bases from J, the junction contained 2 bases not matched to a gene. Here the CDR3 DNA reads TGCGCCAGCAGCTTGGTAGGGGGCCCTGGGGCCAACGTCCTGACTTTC. Its protein is CASSLVGGPGANVLTF. The variable domain in full, completed from reference TRBV5-1 and TRBJ2-6, reads KAGVTQTPRYLIKTRGQQVTLSCSPISGHRSVSWYQQTPGQGLQFLFEYFSETQRNKGNFPGRFSGRQFSNSRSEMNVSTLELGDSALYLCASSLVGGPGANVLTFGAGSRLTVL.

This clonotype came up many times. The rearrangement uses TRBV6-2 or TRBV6-3 and TRBJ1-1; possibly TRBD1 for D (6 bases). The CDR3 totals 11 residues. Between the trimmed V and J ends, which lost 4 bases and 10 bases, there was a span of 10 bases. Germline CDR1 reads MNHEY; CDR2 reads SVGEGT. The CDR3: CASSLDRVAFF. CDR3 DNA: TGTGCCAGCAGTTTGGACAGAGTAGCTTTCTTT.

This clonotype was observed a few times. The V and J genes are TRBV7-2 and TRBJ2-7, with 10 nucleotides matching TRBD2. Germline V gene data show CDR1 as SGHTA and CDR2 as FQGNSA. The CDR3 has 16 amino acids. The junction had 10 bases not matched to a gene; V was cut back by 1 base and J by 7 bases. CDR3 in amino acids: CASSLEGLAGGLEQYF. In nucleotides, the CDR3 is TGTGCCAGCAGCTTAGAGGGGTTAGCGGGAGGTTTGGAGCAGTACTTC.

The chain joins TRBV18 to TRBJ1-2; D is ambiguous. CDR1 and CDR2 from the germline V gene are KGHSH and LQKENI. Trimming took off 0 bases at V and 5 bases at J, with 7 bases between the two ends. The CDR3 has 13 amino acids. This CDR3 is CASSPPGGYGYTF. CDR3 in DNA: TGTGCCAGCTCACCACCGGGAGGGTATGGCTACACCTTC.

The chain uses TRBV20-1 and TRBJ2-2; possible D gene TRBD2, 6 bases. V gave up 0 bases and J gave up 5 bases, with 10 bases separating them. The CDR3 totals 14 residues. CDR1 DFQATT and CDR2 SNEGSKA come from the germline V gene (reference sequence). The CDR3, as DNA: TGCAGTGCTAGAGAGGGGGGTGTGACCGGGGAGCTGTTTTTT. It is translated as CSAREGGVTGELFF.

This clonotype occurred a few times. This chain connects TRBV7-9 to TRBJ1-5, with D perhaps matching TRBD1 (5 bases). This CDR3 region has 13 residues. Deletions cut 8 bases from V and 0 bases from J, with 8 bases between. In germline, CDR1 is SEHNR, CDR2 FQNEAQ (reference sequence). The CDR3 nucleotides read TGTGCCAGCTCGGACATTAGCAATCAGCCCCAGCATTTT. Translating gives CASSDISNQPQHF.

The genes are TRBV2 and TRBJ1-4, with D perhaps matching TRBD1 (6 bases). Germline values: CDR1 SNHLY, CDR2 FYNNEI. Trimming removed 4 bases from V and 5 bases from J, with 14 bases in between. The CDR3 is 15 residues long. CDR3 amino acids: CASSVQGHQNEKLFF. The CDR3 DNA reads TGTGCCAGCAGTGTCCAGGGACACCAAAATGAAAAACTGTTTTTT.

The chain uses TRBV7-2 and TRBJ2-7; TRBD2 agrees at 10 bases. V lost 7 bases, J lost 4 bases, and 10 bases stayed unmatched. The CDR3 is made up of 15 amino acids. Germline V gene lookup returns CDR1 SGHTA and CDR2 FQGNSA. Written as DNA, the CDR3 is TGTGCCAGCATCCAGGGGCTAGCGGGAGTTTACGAGCAGTACTTC. Encoded protein: CASIQGLAGVYEQYF. Complete variable domain (other parts from reference TRBV7-2 and TRBJ2-7): GAGVSQSPSNKVTEKGKDVELRCDPISGHTALYWYRQSLGQGLEFLIYFQGNSAPDKSGLPSDRFSAERTGGSVSTLTIQRTQQEDSAVYLCASIQGLAGVYEQYFGPGTRLTVT.

This clonotype was recorded a few times. The chain employs TRBV7-8 and TRBJ2-1; D possibly corresponds to TRBD2 (6 bases). The germline V gene has CDR1 SGHVS and CDR2 FQNEAQ. This CDR3 has 15 amino acids. V dropped 0 bases and J dropped 8 bases, with 14 bases sitting between them. The chain's CDR3 is CASSLAELANDEQFF. The CDR3 DNA sequence: TGTGCCAGCAGCTTAGCGGAGCTAGCGAACGATGAGCAGTTCTTC.

This clonotype was observed a few times. The chain employs TRBV29-1 and TRBJ2-7, with D unclear. The germline V gene encodes CDR1 SQVTM and CDR2 ANQGSEA. CDR3 length equals 11 residues. V lost 3 bases and J lost 0, with 3 bases in between. CDR3 sequence: CSVDHSYEQYF. CDR3 nucleotides: TGCAGCGTTGACCACTCCTACGAGCAGTACTTC.

Turning to this clonotype: Given the absence of the conserved phenylalanine or tryptophan at the CDR3 end, a read error is likely. V and J are TRBV6-1 and TRBJ2-3; D is possibly TRBD2 (5 bases). CDR1 is MNHNS and CDR2 is SASEGT in the germline V gene. Trimming cost V 6 bases and J 1 base, with 17 bases left between them. The CDR3 contains 16 residues. CDR3 protein: CASRVRAAVGTDTQYL. CDR3 bases: TGTGCCAGCAGGGTGAGGGCTGCAGTCGGCACAGATACGCAGTATTTG.

Only a few counts were recorded for this clonotype. The J gene is TRBJ1-4, the V gene TRBV6-6; D is perhaps TRBD1 (6 bases). Germline V gene lookup returns CDR1 MNHNY and CDR2 SVGAGI (reference sequence). V dropped 6 bases and J dropped 3 bases, with 23 bases sitting between them. This CDR3 is built from 18 residues. In nucleotides, the CDR3 is TGTGCCAGCAGAAAAGGGAGGCGGGACATGATGGCTAATGAAAAACTGTTTTTT. Residues: CASRKGRRDMMANEKLFF.

This clonotype was seen many times. The chain couples TRBV5-1 to TRBJ2-6, with TRBD2 identical over 11 bases. The CDR3 runs to 17 residues. Germline CDR1 reads SGHRS; CDR2 reads YFSETQ. V gave up 2 bases and J gave up 3 bases; unmatched junction bases: 4. CDR3 region: CASSLTSGRGGANVLTF. CDR3 nucleotides: TGCGCCAGCAGCTTAACTAGCGGGAGAGGTGGGGCCAACGTCCTGACTTTC.

This clonotype was detected ten times or more. V usage is TRBV7-6 and J usage is TRBJ2-1; weak D call: TRBD2 (6 bases). CDR3 length: 16 amino acids. Germline V lookup: CDR1 SGHVS, CDR2 FNYEAQ. Trimming pared 5 bases from V and 3 bases from J, leaving 17 bases between. The CDR3 is CASSTAPGDFYNEQFF. The CDR3 DNA is TGTGCCAGCAGCACAGCACCCGGGGACTTCTACAATGAGCAGTTCTTC.

The chain uses TRBV2 and TRBJ1-6; 9 nucleotides agree with TRBD1. Germline V lookup: CDR1 SNHLY, CDR2 FYNNEI. The CDR3 extends over 15 amino acids. Trimming took 5 bases from V and 10 from J; bases not matched to a gene: 9. The DNA of the CDR3 is TGTGCCAGCAGTCCTTCCGGGACAGGGACCTCACCCCTCCACTTT. As protein: CASSPSGTGTSPLHF. The entire variable domain, with the rest obtained from reference TRBV2 and TRBJ1-6, is as follows: EPEVTQTPSHQVTQMGQEVILRCVPISNHLYFYWYRQILGQKVEFLVSFYNNEISEKSEIFDDQFSVERPDGSNFTLKIRSTKLEDSAMYFCASSPSGTGTSPLHFGNGTRLTVT.